This T cell receptor beta chain came from a study of OX40 agonist ivuxolimab in advanced cancers. At the level of the study: Hepatocellular carcinoma, melanoma, renal cell or head and neck cancer affected the dose-escalation patients.

Whole-study findings and limits: Partial responders treated at 0.1-3.0 mg/kg exhibited clonal expansion among the lowest measured. Clonal expansion from baseline to week 6 occurred in both CD4+ and CD8+ T cells. Normalized T-cell clonal expansion was also low in some nonresponders.

Profiled with immunoSEQ multiplex PCR; TCRdb holds only in-frame clones, not every one. This sample has some 70,000 clones, with approximately 90% found just once. Of note for this clone: Its cognate antigen is unknown.

With 2 bases removed from V and 0 bases from J, the gap between germline ends came to 8 bases. CDR3 length equals 14 residues. Per the germline V gene, CDR1 is KGHSH and CDR2 is LQKENI. The clonotype was recovered from an adult with an advanced solid tumor such as melanoma, head and neck, liver or kidney cancer. Specimen: CD4+ or CD8+ T cells sorted from blood, collected in a trial of the OX40 agonist ivuxolimab. The chain links TRBV18 to TRBJ2-7; no definite D call. The CDR3 DNA reads TGTGCCAGCTCACCAATAGGCGACTCCTACGAGCAGTACTTC. This gives the protein CASSPIGDSYEQYF.